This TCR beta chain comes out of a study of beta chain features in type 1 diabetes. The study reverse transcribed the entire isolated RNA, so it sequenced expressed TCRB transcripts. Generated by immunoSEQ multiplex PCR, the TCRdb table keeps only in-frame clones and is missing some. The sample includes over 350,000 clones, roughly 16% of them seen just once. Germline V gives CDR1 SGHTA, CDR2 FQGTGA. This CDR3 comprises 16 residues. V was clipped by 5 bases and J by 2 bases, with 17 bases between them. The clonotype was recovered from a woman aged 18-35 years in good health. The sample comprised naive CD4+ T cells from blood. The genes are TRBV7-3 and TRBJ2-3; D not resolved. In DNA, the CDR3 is TGTGCCAGCAGCGACTTCCCACGGAAGAACACAGATACGCAGTATTTT. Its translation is CASSDFPRKNTDTQYF.